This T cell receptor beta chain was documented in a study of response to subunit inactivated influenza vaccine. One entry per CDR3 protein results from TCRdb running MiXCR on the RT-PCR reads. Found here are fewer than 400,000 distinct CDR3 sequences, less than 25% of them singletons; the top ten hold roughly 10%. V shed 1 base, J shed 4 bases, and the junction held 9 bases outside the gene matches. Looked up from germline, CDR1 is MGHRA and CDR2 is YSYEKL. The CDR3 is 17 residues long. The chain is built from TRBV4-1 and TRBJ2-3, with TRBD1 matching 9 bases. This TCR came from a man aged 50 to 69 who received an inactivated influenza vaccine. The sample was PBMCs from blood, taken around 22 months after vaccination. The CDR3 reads CASSQASTGGNSDTQYF. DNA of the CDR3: TGCGCCAGCAGCCAAGCGTCGACAGGGGGAAATTCAGATACGCAGTATTTT.